This T cell receptor (beta chain) was captured by sequencing in a study of T cell responses to AZD1222 COVID-19 vaccine. Profiling relied on immunoSEQ multiplex PCR, and the TCRdb table lists in-frame clones only, not all of them. The sample records more than 95,000 clones, almost 90% being singletons. The receptor was isolated from an adult in good health. Material: peripheral blood, obtained on day 0 of AZD1222 vaccination.

The CDR3 loop is CASVVGFGGNTIYF. For the CDR3, the DNA is TGTGCCAGCGTGGTAGGGTTTGGTGGAAACACCATATATTTT. V and J are TRBV6-5 and TRBJ1-3, with D uncertain. V was trimmed by 8 bases and J by 3 bases, leaving 14 bases between them. This CDR3 has 14 residues. Germline V lookup: CDR1 MNHEY, CDR2 SVGAGI.